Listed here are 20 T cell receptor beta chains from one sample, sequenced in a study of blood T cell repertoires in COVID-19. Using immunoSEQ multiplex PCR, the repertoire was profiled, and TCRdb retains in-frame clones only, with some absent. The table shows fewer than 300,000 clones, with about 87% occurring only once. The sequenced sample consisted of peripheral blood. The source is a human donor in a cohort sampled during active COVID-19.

The CDR3 loop is CATKDSLNTEAFF. The CDR3 bases are TGTGCCACCAAGGACAGCTTGAACACTGAAGCTTTCTTT. The chain combines TRBV19 with TRBJ1-1; perhaps TRBD1 as D (6 bases). The CDR3 is 13 residues long. V was cut by 10 bases and J by 0 bases, with 12 bases left in between. From germline, CDR1 is LNHDA and CDR2 SQIVND (reference sequence).

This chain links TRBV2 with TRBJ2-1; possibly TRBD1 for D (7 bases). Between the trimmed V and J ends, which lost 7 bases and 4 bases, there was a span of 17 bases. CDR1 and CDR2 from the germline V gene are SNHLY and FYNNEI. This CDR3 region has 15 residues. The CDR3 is CASTQGGGFYNEQFF. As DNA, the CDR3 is TGTGCCAGCACCCAGGGGGGCGGATTTTACAATGAGCAGTTCTTC.

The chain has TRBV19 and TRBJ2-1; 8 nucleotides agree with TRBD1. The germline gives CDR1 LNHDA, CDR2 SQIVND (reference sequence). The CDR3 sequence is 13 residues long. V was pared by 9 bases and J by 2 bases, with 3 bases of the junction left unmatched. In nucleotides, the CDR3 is TGTGCCAGCGGGACAGGAGCCTACAATGAGCAGTTCTTC. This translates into CASGTGAYNEQFF.

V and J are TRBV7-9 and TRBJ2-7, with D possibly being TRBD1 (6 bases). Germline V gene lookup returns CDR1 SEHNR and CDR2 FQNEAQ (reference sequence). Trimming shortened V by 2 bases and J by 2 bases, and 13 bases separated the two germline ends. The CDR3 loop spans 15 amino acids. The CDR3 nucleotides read TGTGCCAGCAGCTTAACAGGGTCTTCTCCCTACGAGCAGTACTTC. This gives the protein CASSLTGSSPYEQYF.

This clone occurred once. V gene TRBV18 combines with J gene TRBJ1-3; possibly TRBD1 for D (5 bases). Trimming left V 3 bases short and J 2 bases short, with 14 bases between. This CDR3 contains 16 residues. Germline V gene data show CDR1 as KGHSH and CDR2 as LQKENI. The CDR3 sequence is CASSPSRGLAGNTIYF. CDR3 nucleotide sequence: TGTGCCAGCTCACCGTCTAGGGGCTTGGCTGGAAACACCATATATTTT.

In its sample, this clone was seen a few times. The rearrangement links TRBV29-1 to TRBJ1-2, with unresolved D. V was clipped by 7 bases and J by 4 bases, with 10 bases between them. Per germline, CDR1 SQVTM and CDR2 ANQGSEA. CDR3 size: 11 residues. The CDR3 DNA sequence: TGCAGCGACGGGAATTCCTATGGCTACACCTTC. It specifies CSDGNSYGYTF.

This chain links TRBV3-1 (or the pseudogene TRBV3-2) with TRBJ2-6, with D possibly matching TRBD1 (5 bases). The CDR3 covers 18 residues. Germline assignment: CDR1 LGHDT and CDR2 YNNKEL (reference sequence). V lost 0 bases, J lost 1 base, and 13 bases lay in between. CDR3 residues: CASSQDHNRKSGANVLTF. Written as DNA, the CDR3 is TGTGCCAGCAGCCAAGATCATAACAGGAAATCTGGGGCCAACGTCCTGACTTTC.

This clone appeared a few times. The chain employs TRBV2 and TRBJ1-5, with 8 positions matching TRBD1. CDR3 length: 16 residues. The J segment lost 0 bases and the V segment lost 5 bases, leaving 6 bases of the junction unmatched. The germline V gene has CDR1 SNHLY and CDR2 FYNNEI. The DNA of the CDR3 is TGTGCCAGCAGTATGGACAGGGTTAATAGCAATCAGCCCCAGCATTTT. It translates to CASSMDRVNSNQPQHF.

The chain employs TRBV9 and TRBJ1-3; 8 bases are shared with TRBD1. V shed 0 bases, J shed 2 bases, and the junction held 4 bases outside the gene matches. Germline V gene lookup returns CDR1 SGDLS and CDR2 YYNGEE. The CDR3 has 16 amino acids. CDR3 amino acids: CASSVVSGGPGNTIYF. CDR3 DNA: TGTGCCAGCAGCGTAGTGTCAGGGGGCCCTGGAAACACCATATATTTT.

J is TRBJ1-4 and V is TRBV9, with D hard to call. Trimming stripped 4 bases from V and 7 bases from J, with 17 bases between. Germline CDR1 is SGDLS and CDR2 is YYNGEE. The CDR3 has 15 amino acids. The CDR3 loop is CASSPRAGSPEKLFF. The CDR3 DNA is TGTGCCAGCAGCCCTCGTGCGGGGTCCCCTGAAAAACTGTTTTTT.

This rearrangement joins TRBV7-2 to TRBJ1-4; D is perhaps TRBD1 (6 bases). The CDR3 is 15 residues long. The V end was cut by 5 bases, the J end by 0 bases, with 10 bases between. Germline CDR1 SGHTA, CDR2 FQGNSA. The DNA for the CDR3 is TGTGCCAGCAGCCGGGACACTCCAACTAATGAAAAACTGTTTTTT. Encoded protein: CASSRDTPTNEKLFF.

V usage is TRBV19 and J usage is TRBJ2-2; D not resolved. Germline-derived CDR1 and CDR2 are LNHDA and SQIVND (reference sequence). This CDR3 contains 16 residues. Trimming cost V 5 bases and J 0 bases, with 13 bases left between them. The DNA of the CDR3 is TGTGCCAGTAGTCCGCCTCGGTTCGCGAACACCGGGGAGCTGTTTTTT. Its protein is CASSPPRFANTGELFF. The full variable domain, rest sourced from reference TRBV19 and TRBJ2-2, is DGGITQSPKYLFRKEGQNVTLSCEQNLNHDAMYWYRQDPGQGLRLIYYSQIVNDFQKGDIAEGYSVSREKKESFPLTVTSAQKNPTAFYLCASSPPRFANTGELFFGEGSRLTVL.

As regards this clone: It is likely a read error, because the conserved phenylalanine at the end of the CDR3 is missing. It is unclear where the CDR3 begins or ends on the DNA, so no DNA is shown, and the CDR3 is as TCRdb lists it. Here the CDR3 reads CASSQDPARDSLY. The chain has TRBV3-1 (or the pseudogene TRBV3-2) and TRBJ1-2; TRBD1 is the table's D call, not checked against the DNA. The length of the CDR3 is 13 amino acids, counting both ends. Germline V gene sequence: CDR1 LGHDT, CDR2 YNNKEL (reference sequence).

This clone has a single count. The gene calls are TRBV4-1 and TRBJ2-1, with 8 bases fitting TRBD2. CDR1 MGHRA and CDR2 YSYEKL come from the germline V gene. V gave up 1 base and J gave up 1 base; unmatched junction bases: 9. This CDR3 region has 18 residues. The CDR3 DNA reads TGCGCCAGCAGCCAAGTCGGACCGGGGGGGCAGTCCTACAATGAGCAGTTCTTC. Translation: CASSQVGPGGQSYNEQFF.

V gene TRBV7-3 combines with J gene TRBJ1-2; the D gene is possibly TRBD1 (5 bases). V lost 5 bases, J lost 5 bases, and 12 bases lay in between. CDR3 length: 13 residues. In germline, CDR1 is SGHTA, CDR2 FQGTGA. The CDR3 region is CASSQQEVYGYTF. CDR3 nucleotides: TGTGCCAGCAGCCAACAGGAAGTATATGGCTACACCTTC. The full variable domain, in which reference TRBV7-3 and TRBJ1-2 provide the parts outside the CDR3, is GAGVSQTPSNKVTEKGKYVELRCDPISGHTALYWYRQSLGQGPEFLIYFQGTGAADDSGLPNDRFFAVRPEGSVSTLKIQRTERGDSAVYLCASSQQEVYGYTFGSGTRLTVV.

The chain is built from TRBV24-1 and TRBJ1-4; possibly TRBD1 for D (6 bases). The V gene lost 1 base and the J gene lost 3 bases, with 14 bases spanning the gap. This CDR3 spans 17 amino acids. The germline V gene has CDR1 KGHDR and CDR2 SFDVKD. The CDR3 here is CATSDFPTGHPNEKLFF. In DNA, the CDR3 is TGTGCCACCAGTGATTTCCCTACAGGGCATCCTAATGAAAAACTGTTTTTT.

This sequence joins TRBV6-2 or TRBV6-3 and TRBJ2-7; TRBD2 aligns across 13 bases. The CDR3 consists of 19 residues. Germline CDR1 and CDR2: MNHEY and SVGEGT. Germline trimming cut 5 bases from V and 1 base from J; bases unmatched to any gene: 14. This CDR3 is CASSLPRTSGGYRSYEQYF. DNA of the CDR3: TGTGCCAGCAGTCTCCCTAGGACTAGCGGGGGTTACCGTTCCTACGAGCAGTACTTC.

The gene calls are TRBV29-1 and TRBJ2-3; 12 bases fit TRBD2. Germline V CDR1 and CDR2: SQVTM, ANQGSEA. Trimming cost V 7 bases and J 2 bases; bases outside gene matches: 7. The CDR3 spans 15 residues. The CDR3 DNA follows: TGCAGCGCCCGGACTAGCGGGGCTTTCACAGATACGCAGTATTTT. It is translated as CSARTSGAFTDTQYF.

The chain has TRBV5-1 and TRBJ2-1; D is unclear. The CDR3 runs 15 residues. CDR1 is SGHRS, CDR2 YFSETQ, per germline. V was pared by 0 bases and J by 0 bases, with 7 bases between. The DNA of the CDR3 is TGCGCCAGCAGCTTGGGAACGGTCTCCTACAATGAGCAGTTCTTC. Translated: CASSLGTVSYNEQFF.

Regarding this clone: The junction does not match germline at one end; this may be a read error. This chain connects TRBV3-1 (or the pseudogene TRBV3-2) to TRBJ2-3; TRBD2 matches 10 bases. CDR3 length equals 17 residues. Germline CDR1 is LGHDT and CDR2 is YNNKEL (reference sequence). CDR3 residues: CASNQDSGGFSTDTQYF. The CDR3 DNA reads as TGTGCCAGCAACCAAGATAGCGGGGGGTTCAGCACAGATACGCAGTATTTT.